This paragraph reports one T cell receptor beta chain. The antigen remains undetermined. Amplified TCR beta CDR3 regions derived from RNA transcripts. The study used the HTBI primer set for a first-round RT-PCR of the TCR CDR3. One entry per CDR3 protein, called by TCRdb with MiXCR from the multiplex PCR reads. The sample has about 660,000 distinct CDR3 sequences, 45% seen once. This sample is part of a study of T cells in Graves' hyperthyroidism and ophthalmopathy. Study-wide findings and caveats: The majority of expanded thyroid clonotypes above 0.001 also appeared in blood.

In germline, CDR1 is ENHRY, CDR2 SYGVKD. The CDR3 loop spans 12 amino acids. V lost 7 bases and J lost 7, with 14 bases in between. A patient was excluded if there was uncontrolled infection, other autoimmune disease, pregnancy or lactation. This TCR was sampled from an adult man with Graves' disease, either hyperthyroidism or ophthalmopathy (not recorded which). This chain uses TRBV10-3 with TRBJ2-7; maybe TRBD1 (7 bases). Sequencing used peripheral blood or thyroid tissue (not recorded which). Here the CDR3 reads CAINGQDYEQYF. The CDR3 DNA reads TGTGCCATCAATGGACAGGACTATGAGCAGTACTTC.